The rows below give T cell receptor beta chains drawn from one sample of a study of T-cell reconstitution after alpha-beta-depleted transplantation in children. TCRdb called the PCR reads again in MiXCR, with one record for every CDR3 protein. The table lists some 78,000 distinct CDR3 sequences, roughly 15% of them singletons. Specimen: PBMCs, mostly from graft donor cells, collected 180 days after TCRalphabeta/CD19-depleted stem cell transplant. The source is a male patient aged 2 to 9 who had a stem cell transplant for acute lymphoblastic leukemia, so the T cells may come from the graft donor. Both conserved end residues are part of each CDR3. The D gene is left open where the match is weak. The size of a clone is reported for some rows only, either as once, few or many, or as a class for expanded clones.

d_call,j_call,v_call,clone_size,cdr3_nt,cdr3_aa
-,TRBJ2-7,TRBV20-1,few,TGCAGTGCCCGCCAACGGGGCTGGTCCTACGAGCAGTACTTC,CSARQRGWSYEQYF
-,TRBJ1-1,TRBV18,few,TGTGCCAGCTCAGCCTGGGCGGGTGAAGCTTTCTTT,CASSAWAGEAFF
-,TRBJ2-4,TRBV20-1,many,TGCAGTGCTTCCACAGGGTTACTAGCCAAAAACATTCAGTACTTC,CSASTGLLAKNIQYF
TRBD1,TRBJ2-2,TRBV6-1,-,TGTGCCAGCAACGGAGACAGGGGCCCCGGGGAGCTGTTTTTT,CASNGDRGPGELFF
-,TRBJ2-1,TRBV29-1,few,TGCAGCGTTGAACTTCTCTCCTACAATGAGCAGTTCTTC,CSVELLSYNEQFF
TRBD1,TRBJ2-7,TRBV4-3,-,TGCGCCAGCAGCCAGGGACAGTTAGACTACGAGCAGTACTTC,CASSQGQLDYEQYF
-,TRBJ2-7,TRBV5-6,few,TGTGCCAGCAGCTTAGGGAGTACCTACGAGCAGTACTTC,CASSLGSTYEQYF
-,TRBJ1-1,TRBV4-2,few,TGTGCCAGCAGCCCGGGGGGAGGGAACACTGAAGCTTTCTTT,CASSPGGGNTEAFF
TRBD1,TRBJ1-2,TRBV6-6,few,TGTGCCATAGAGGACAGGGCTTATGGCTACACCTTC,CAIEDRAYGYTF
-,TRBJ2-7,TRBV4-3,many,TGCGCCAGCAGCCAAAACAGGATAGGCTCCTACGAGCAGTACTTC,CASSQNRIGSYEQYF
-,TRBJ2-4,TRBV5-5,-,TGTGCCAGCAGCTGGGACAAAACCCTAGCCAAAAACATTCAGTACTTC,CASSWDKTLAKNIQYF
-,TRBJ1-1,TRBV6-1,-,TGTGCCAGCACCCGTGTGGATCCGAACACTGAAGCTTTCTTT,CASTRVDPNTEAFF
-,TRBJ2-5,TRBV7-6,few,TGTGCCAGCAGCTTCATACCAGGGCTAGAGACCCAGTACTTC,CASSFIPGLETQYF
-,TRBJ1-1,TRBV2,-,TGTGCCAGCAGTACTACAGGGTGGACTGAAGCTTTCTTT,CASSTTGWTEAFF
-,TRBJ1-1,TRBV20-1,-,TGCAGCCCTCGAGACAGATCTAAAAATGAAGCTTTCTTT,CSPRDRSKNEAFF
TRBD2,TRBJ2-1,TRBV28,-,TGTGCCAGCAGTTCCGCGGGAGGCCCAGGCACTGAGCAGTTCTTC,CASSSAGGPGTEQFF
-,TRBJ1-2,TRBV7-6,few,TGTGCCAGCAGCTTAGGATCTTTCGTGGGAGGGTATGGCTACACCTTC,CASSLGSFVGGYGYTF
-,TRBJ2-5,TRBV15,-,TGTGCCACCAGCAGAAGGTACCGCCAAGAGACCCAGTACTTC,CATSRRYRQETQYF
-,TRBJ1-1,TRBV27,few,TGTGCCAGCAGTTTAATAGGGAACACTGAAGCTTTCTTT,CASSLIGNTEAFF
TRBD1,TRBJ1-2,TRBV5-1,-,TGCGCCAGCACCCCACTTCTCGGACAGGAGCTCTATGGCTACACCTTC,CASTPLLGQELYGYTF
-,TRBJ2-4,TRBV27,few,TGTGCCAGCAGTCCTATTCGGTTAGCCAAAAACATTCAGTACTTC,CASSPIRLAKNIQYF
TRBD2,TRBJ2-7,TRBV10-3,-,TGTGCCATCAGTACTCCTAGCGGGAGAACCGACGAGCAGTACTTC,CAISTPSGRTDEQYF
-,TRBJ2-7,TRBV9,few,TGTGCCAGCAGCGTAGGGAACTCCGAGCAGTACTTC,CASSVGNSEQYF
TRBD2,TRBJ2-3,TRBV6-2/TRBV6-3,few,TGTGCCAGCAGCCTCAGGGGAGCGGGAGGCACAGATACGCAGTATTTT,CASSLRGAGGTDTQYF
-,TRBJ2-5,TRBV7-2,many,TGTGCCAGCAGCTTAGTCGGCAGGGGAAGGAGAGAGACCCAGTACTTC,CASSLVGRGRRETQYF
TRBD1,TRBJ2-3,TRBV7-9,many,TGTGCCAGCAGCCCACGACAGGGGCCAGATACGCAGTATTTT,CASSPRQGPDTQYF
-,TRBJ1-6,TRBV2,few,TGTGCCAGCAGTGAAGCGCCCATTACAGGGCGTTCACCCCTCCACTTT,CASSEAPITGRSPLHF
-,TRBJ2-5,TRBV12-3/TRBV12-4,-,TGTGCCAGCAGAGCCCTCGGACGGATCCAAGAGACCCAGTACTTC,CASRALGRIQETQYF
-,TRBJ2-4,TRBV2,-,TGTGCCAGCTCAGGACCCCTGGGGAACATTCAGTACTTC,CASSGPLGNIQYF
-,TRBJ2-3,TRBV7-2,few,TGTGCCAGCAGCGCGGGAAGCACAGATACGCAGTATTTT,CASSAGSTDTQYF
TRBD1,TRBJ2-7,TRBV10-3,-,TGTGCCATCAGTGCCTCGGACAGGATTCCTCCCTACGAGCAGTACTTC,CAISASDRIPPYEQYF
-,TRBJ2-5,TRBV4-1,-,TGCGCCAGCAGCCACCTCAGGGACTTTAAAGAGACCCAGTACTTC,CASSHLRDFKETQYF
TRBD2,TRBJ2-5,TRBV7-2,-,TGTGCCAGCAGCCGAACGGGGGGGAAAGAGACCCAGTACTTC,CASSRTGGKETQYF
-,TRBJ2-3,TRBV7-2,many,TGTGCCAGCAGCTTAGCGCCAGGTAGCACAGATACGCAGTATTTT,CASSLAPGSTDTQYF
-,TRBJ2-1,TRBV7-2,-,TGTGCCAGCAGCTTAGAACAGGCCCCCTACAATGAGCAGTTCTTC,CASSLEQAPYNEQFF
-,TRBJ2-6,TRBV7-6,-,TGTGCCAGCAGCAACCCCAGGACCAACGTCCTGACTTTC,CASSNPRTNVLTF
TRBD1,TRBJ2-3,TRBV15,few,TGTGCCACCAGCAGAGATTTACAGGGGGCCCGGGCTAAGTATTTT,CATSRDLQGARAKYF
-,TRBJ2-5,TRBV9,-,TGTGCCAGCAGCGTACCTCTCGACCTTCCTCAAGAGACCCAGTACTTC,CASSVPLDLPQETQYF
-,TRBJ2-7,TRBV4-3,-,TGCGCCAGCAGCCAGGCAGGGACCGAGCAGTACTTC,CASSQAGTEQYF
TRBD1,TRBJ2-2,TRBV5-1,few,TGCGCCAGCACCGAGAAGGACAGGGAGGACACCGGGGAGCTGTTTTTT,CASTEKDREDTGELFF